The rows below give T cell receptor beta chains drawn from one sample of a study of blood T cells in healthy people across ages. TCRdb used MiXCR to reprocess the 5' RACE reads, holding one entry per CDR3 protein. In the table there are fewer than 900,000 distinct CDR3 sequences, 43% of which are singletons. Sequences were obtained from blood. The receptor source for this set is a woman aged 55-69 years in good health. CDR3s include the opening cysteine and the closing phenylalanine or tryptophan. The D gene is left open where the match is weak. Clone size appears in some rows only: once, few, many, or a class for an expanded clone.

v_gene	d_gene	j_gene	abundance	CDR3aa	CDR3nt
TRBV30	TRBD1	TRBJ1-1	once	CAWSPTGGWSTEAFF	TGTGCCTGGAGCCCGACAGGGGGCTGGAGCACTGAAGCTTTCTTT
TRBV7-2	TRBD1	TRBJ2-1	few	CASSPDRGPPNEQFF	TGTGCCAGCAGCCCTGACAGGGGGCCACCGAATGAGCAGTTCTTC
TRBV7-2	-	TRBJ2-2	-	CASSPGRTNTGELFF	TGTGCCAGCAGCCCGGGGAGGACGAACACCGGGGAGCTGTTTTTT
TRBV4-2	TRBD2	TRBJ2-3	many	CASSQDGSGGVRDTQYF	TGTGCCAGCAGCCAAGATGGTAGCGGGGGGGTAAGGGATACGCAGTATTTT
TRBV12-3/TRBV12-4	TRBD1	TRBJ2-5	once	CASSRAPGQILQETQYF	TGTGCCAGCAGTCGGGCCCCGGGACAGATATTACAAGAGACCCAGTACTTC
TRBV11-2	TRBD1	TRBJ2-5	-	CASSFDRGREQYF	TGTGCCAGCAGCTTCGACAGGGGGCGTGAGCAGTACTTC
TRBV7-2	TRBD1	TRBJ1-1	-	CASSAQGVAEAFF	TGTGCCAGCAGCGCGCAGGGGGTAGCCGAAGCTTTCTTT
TRBV20-1	TRBD2	TRBJ2-7	-	CSASSPARTSGKQYF	TGCAGTGCTAGTAGTCCAGCCCGGACTAGCGGGAAGCAGTACTTC
TRBV5-6	-	TRBJ2-1	-	CASSAWETQFF	TGTGCCAGCAGCGCATGGGAGACCCAGTTCTTC
TRBV5-1	TRBD1	TRBJ1-5	few	CASKTGTGDLSNQPQHF	TGCGCCAGTAAGACCGGGACAGGGGATTTGAGCAATCAGCCCCAGCATTTT
TRBV2	-	TRBJ1-5	-	CASRDTGFVNQPQHF	TGTGCCAGCAGGGACACAGGGTTCGTCAATCAGCCCCAGCATTTT
TRBV11-2	-	TRBJ2-5	-	CASSPGTAGTETQYF	TGTGCCAGCAGCCCCGGGACGGCAGGAACAGAGACCCAGTACTTC
TRBV20-1	-	TRBJ2-7	few	CSAPKGGGGPNEQYF	TGCAGCGCTCCGAAGGGAGGCGGGGGCCCTAACGAGCAGTACTTC
TRBV7-2	TRBD2	TRBJ2-7	-	CASSHPGEGRYEQYF	TGTGCCAGCAGCCATCCCGGGGAGGGGCGTTACGAGCAGTACTTC
TRBV4-2	-	TRBJ2-5	-	CASSQGVTVKTQYF	TGTGCCAGCAGCCAAGGGGTCACGGTAAAGACCCAGTACTTC
TRBV6-5	TRBD1	TRBJ2-3	-	CASSYRDRAVDTQYF	TGTGCCAGCAGTTACCGGGACAGGGCAGTAGATACGCAGTATTTT
TRBV20-1	TRBD2	TRBJ2-2	few	CSALRSGRASGELFF	TGCAGTGCTCTCCGTAGCGGGAGGGCCAGCGGGGAGCTGTTTTTT
TRBV7-8	-	TRBJ1-4	-	CASSLRQALTNEKLFF	TGTGCCAGCAGCCTCCGACAGGCATTAACTAATGAAAAACTGTTTTTT
TRBV5-6	-	TRBJ2-3	-	CASTQKARSTETQYF	TGTGCCAGCACCCAGAAAGCGAGGAGCACAGAGACGCAGTATTTT
TRBV28	-	TRBJ1-5	-	CASSFQNGQPQHF	TGTGCCAGCAGTTTCCAGAACGGTCAGCCCCAGCATTTT
TRBV20-1	TRBD2	TRBJ2-3	few	CSARAHGRDGRVTDTQYF	TGCAGTGCTAGGGCCCATGGTCGTGACGGGAGGGTTACAGATACGCAGTATTTT
TRBV29-1	TRBD1	TRBJ1-2	many	CSALGSRGDYGYTF	TGCAGCGCCCTGGGATCCAGGGGGGACTATGGCTACACCTTC
TRBV7-9	-	TRBJ2-5	-	CASSLAFGAWETQYF	TGTGCCAGCAGCTTAGCGTTTGGGGCTTGGGAGACCCAGTACTTC
TRBV20-1	TRBD2	TRBJ2-5	-	CNASITSGQETQYF	TGCAATGCTAGCATCACTAGCGGACAAGAGACCCAGTACTTC
TRBV10-3	-	TRBJ2-3	-	CAISDIGGDTQYF	TGTGCCATCAGCGACATAGGAGGGGATACGCAGTATTTT